This TCR beta chain was identified in a study of early T cells in non-severe SARS-CoV-2 infection. For the study at large: Unpaired chains resulted from sequencing bulk RNA of unsorted whole blood.

Attachment of unique molecular identifiers was made to individual cDNA molecules. TCRdb reanalysed the 5' RACE reads using MiXCR and keeps one entry per CDR3 protein. Of fewer than 100,000 distinct CDR3 sequences listed, roughly a sixth were seen once; the top ten hold about 3%. Germline V gives CDR1 DFQATT, CDR2 SNEGSKA (reference sequence). CDR3 length equals 17 residues. Trimming took 2 bases from V and 5 from J; bases not matched to a gene: 18. Study results and limitations: VDJdb matches were skewed toward anti-spike CD8 T cell responses.

In its sample, this clonotype was seen a few times. What it binds is unknown. This receptor was obtained from an adult who was a healthcare worker with PCR-confirmed SARS-CoV-2 infection or an uninfected control (not recorded which). The rearrangement links TRBV20-1 to TRBJ2-7; the match to TRBD2 covers 7 bases. Sequenced: whole blood. CDR3 sequence: CSARKSQWRERSDEQYF. In nucleotides, the CDR3 is TGCAGTGCTAGAAAGTCCCAGTGGCGGGAGCGGTCGGACGAGCAGTACTTC.